What follows are 17 T cell receptor beta chains derived from one specimen sequenced in a study of sequential checkpoint blockade in melanoma. The treatment denotes: randomized to nivolumab then ipilimumab (arm A) or the reverse (arm B). Clones were read by immunoSEQ multiplex PCR, and TCRdb kept only the in-frame ones, dropping some. The sample lists more than 20,000 clones; roughly four fifths were seen once. The material was CD8+ T cells sorted from blood (inferred from file names), obtained from a patient given nivolumab and ipilimumab in sequence. These receptors all come from a human donor with melanoma.

This chain joins TRBV29-1 and TRBJ2-1; maybe TRBD2 (5 bases). CDR3 length: 11 amino acids. V was pared by 7 bases and J by 7 bases, with 11 bases between. Germline V lookup: CDR1 SQVTM, CDR2 ANQGSEA. The CDR3 DNA reads TGCAGCGCCAATCGAGGGAATGAGCAGTTCTTC. Translating it yields CSANRGNEQFF.

This chain links TRBV29-1 with TRBJ2-1; no clear D gene. V lost 7 bases to trimming and J lost 10 bases, with 11 bases between them. CDR1 and CDR2 from the germline V gene are SQVTM and ANQGSEA. The CDR3 consists of 10 residues. In DNA, the CDR3 is TGCAGCGGAATCACTACAGAGCAGTTCTTC. Amino acids: CSGITTEQFF.

V usage is TRBV7-8 and J usage is TRBJ1-5, with 7 bases fitting TRBD1. In germline, CDR1 is SGHVS, CDR2 FQNEAQ. V trimming: 4 bases; J trimming: 3 bases; junction bases outside the gene matches: 9. This CDR3 contains 16 residues. The CDR3 reads CASSSEAGTVNQPQHF. CDR3 nucleotides: TGTGCCAGCAGCTCGGAAGCCGGGACAGTCAATCAGCCCCAGCATTTT.

This chain links TRBV4-1 with TRBJ1-3, with D tentatively TRBD1 (5 bases). CDR3 length equals 17 residues. V was pared by 0 bases and J by 4 bases, with 16 bases between. Germline CDR1 and CDR2: MGHRA and YSYEKL. The CDR3 DNA reads as TGCGCCAGCAGCCAAGATTACGGGACTGCAACGGGAAACACCATATATTTT. Its translation: CASSQDYGTATGNTIYF.

The chain carries TRBV6-6 and TRBJ1-5; D is undetermined. Germline CDR1 MNHNY, CDR2 SVGAGI (reference sequence). Trimming removed 2 bases from V and 0 bases from J, with 11 bases in between. The CDR3 sequence is 16 residues long. As DNA, the CDR3 is TGTGCCAGCAGTTACATGCAGTCGGGTAGCAATCAGCCCCAGCATTTT. It is translated as CASSYMQSGSNQPQHF.

This clone was detected only a few times. This chain connects TRBV5-8 to TRBJ1-2; unclear D gene. Germline V CDR1 and CDR2: SGHTS, YDEGEE. This CDR3 region has 14 residues. V was trimmed by 1 base and J by 2 bases, leaving 9 bases between them. The CDR3 DNA is TGTGCCAGCAGCTTGCGGGGAGGCAACTATGGCTACACCTTC. Protein sequence: CASSLRGGNYGYTF.

The chain employs TRBV7-8 and TRBJ2-2; 7 positions agree with TRBD1. With V trimmed by 1 base and J by 5 bases, 4 bases remained unmatched. This CDR3 has 15 amino acids. Germline V gene data show CDR1 as SGHVS and CDR2 as FQNEAQ. CDR3 nucleotide sequence: TGTGCCAGCAGCTTAGGGTCAGGGGGTACCGGGGAGCTGTTTTTT. Its translation is CASSLGSGGTGELFF.

This clone has more than one count but fewer than ten. V gene TRBV28 combines with J gene TRBJ1-4, with 7 bases that match TRBD1. Per germline, CDR1 MDHEN and CDR2 SYDVKM. Trimming cost V 6 bases and J 7 bases; bases outside gene matches: 8. The CDR3 spans 14 residues. The CDR3 region is CASSSGTAGEKLFF. CDR3 coding DNA: TGTGCCAGCAGCTCCGGGACAGCGGGTGAAAAACTGTTTTTT.

The chain has TRBV29-1 and TRBJ1-1; 10 nucleotides match TRBD1. The CDR3 has 13 amino acids. Germline lookup yields CDR1 SQVTM and CDR2 ANQGSEA. The trim removed 5 bases at V and 4 bases at J, leaving 4 bases unmatched. CDR3 loop: CSVLRTGGTEAFF. The CDR3 DNA sequence: TGCAGCGTTCTACGGACAGGGGGCACTGAAGCTTTCTTT.

This chain uses TRBV28 with TRBJ1-1, with D perhaps TRBD1 (6 bases). Trimming removed 5 bases from V and 1 base from J, with 11 bases in between. The CDR3 consists of 14 residues. Germline CDR1 is MDHEN and CDR2 is SYDVKM. This CDR3 reads CASSARGSNTEAFF. The CDR3, as DNA: TGTGCCAGCAGTGCCAGGGGCTCGAACACTGAAGCTTTCTTT.

The gene calls are TRBV5-1 and TRBJ2-2; 7 bases are shared with TRBD2. Germline assignment: CDR1 SGHRS and CDR2 YFSETQ. Germline trimming cut 7 bases from V and 3 bases from J; bases unmatched to any gene: 9. The CDR3 spans 15 residues. The CDR3 protein is CASLPFAGDTGELFF. The CDR3 DNA sequence: TGCGCCAGCCTCCCCTTCGCGGGGGACACCGGGGAGCTGTTTTTT.

In DNA, the CDR3 is TGTGCCAGCAGAGTGGAGAGGGATAAGTACGAGCAGTACTTC. Its protein product is CASRVERDKYEQYF. This chain connects TRBV6-1 to TRBJ2-7; D is possibly TRBD2 (5 bases). This CDR3 region has 14 residues. Germline CDR1 MNHNS, CDR2 SASEGT. Trimming cost V 6 bases and J 4 bases, with 16 bases left between them.

This clone was seen more than once but under ten times. The chain employs TRBV4-3 and TRBJ2-7; 8 bases agree with TRBD2. The CDR3 length is 15 residues. CDR1 LGHNA and CDR2 YSLEER come from the germline V gene. The V gene end was trimmed by 0 bases and the J gene end by 6 bases; junction bases not matched to a gene: 7. CDR3 coding DNA: TGCGCCAGCAGCCAAGATTCGGGCGGGAGGAGCGAGCAGTACTTC. Translation gives CASSQDSGGRSEQYF.

The genes are TRBV5-1 and TRBJ1-4, with 9 bases matching TRBD1. Germline V lookup: CDR1 SGHRS, CDR2 YFSETQ. The CDR3 covers 16 residues. V gave up 0 bases and J gave up 6 bases; unmatched junction bases: 6. The CDR3 sequence: CASSLVPQGADEKLFF. CDR3 DNA: TGCGCCAGCAGCTTGGTCCCACAGGGGGCAGATGAAAAACTGTTTTTT.

This chain joins TRBV5-6 and TRBJ1-2; TRBD1 might be the D (5 bases). This CDR3 contains 15 residues. The V gene lost 7 bases and the J gene lost 0 bases, with 16 bases spanning the gap. In germline, CDR1 is SGHDT, CDR2 YYEEEE. The CDR3 loop reads CASGGLKIANYGYTF. As DNA, the CDR3 is TGTGCCAGCGGGGGACTAAAGATCGCTAACTATGGCTACACCTTC.

V is TRBV19 and J is TRBJ2-1; D might be TRBD2 (5 bases). CDR3 length: 15 residues. The germline gives CDR1 LNHDA, CDR2 SQIVND (reference sequence). V was clipped by 1 base and J by 5 bases, with 12 bases between them. CDR3 sequence reads: CASSIGRDPNNEQFF. The CDR3 nucleotides are TGTGCCAGTAGTATAGGCCGGGATCCAAACAATGAGCAGTTCTTC. Full variable domain (missing parts from reference TRBV19 and TRBJ2-1): DGGITQSPKYLFRKEGQNVTLSCEQNLNHDAMYWYRQDPGQGLRLIYYSQIVNDFQKGDIAEGYSVSREKKESFPLTVTSAQKNPTAFYLCASSIGRDPNNEQFFGPGTRLTVL.

The V gene is TRBV19, the J gene TRBJ1-5; D is perhaps TRBD1 (5 bases). This CDR3 region has 14 residues. Trimming took 5 bases from V and 3 from J, leaving 11 bases between them. CDR1 is LNHDA, CDR2 SQIVND, per germline (reference sequence). The CDR3 reads CASSSQANNQPQHF. The CDR3, as DNA: TGTGCCAGTAGTTCACAGGCAAACAATCAGCCCCAGCATTTT.